This TCR beta chain originates from a study of PD-1 blockade in classical Hodgkin lymphoma. Time point in this sample: cycle 4 day 1 (C4D1), after six to seven weeks of nivolumab. All patients experienced relapse after autologous stem cell transplantation, and brentuximab vedotin exposure was variable. Clones were read by immunoSEQ multiplex PCR, and TCRdb kept only the in-frame ones, dropping some. The profile covers 43,000 or so clones, with about 77% appearing a single time and 30% to 45% taken by the ten largest. V shed 8 bases, J shed 1 base, and the junction held 1 base outside the gene matches. Germline-derived CDR1 and CDR2 are LNHDA and SQIVND (reference sequence). The CDR3 spans 13 residues.

The rearrangement links TRBV19 to TRBJ1-4, with 7 bases that match TRBD1. The source of this sequence is a human donor with classical Hodgkin lymphoma. The source was peripheral blood mononuclear cells (PBMCs), collected before the fourth cycle of nivolumab. CDR3 sequence: CASRQGTNEKLFF. DNA of the CDR3: TGTGCCAGTCGACAGGGAACTAATGAAAAACTGTTTTTT. Variable domain in full (rest from reference TRBV19 and TRBJ1-4): DGGITQSPKYLFRKEGQNVTLSCEQNLNHDAMYWYRQDPGQGLRLIYYSQIVNDFQKGDIAEGYSVSREKKESFPLTVTSAQKNPTAFYLCASRQGTNEKLFFGSGTQLSVL.